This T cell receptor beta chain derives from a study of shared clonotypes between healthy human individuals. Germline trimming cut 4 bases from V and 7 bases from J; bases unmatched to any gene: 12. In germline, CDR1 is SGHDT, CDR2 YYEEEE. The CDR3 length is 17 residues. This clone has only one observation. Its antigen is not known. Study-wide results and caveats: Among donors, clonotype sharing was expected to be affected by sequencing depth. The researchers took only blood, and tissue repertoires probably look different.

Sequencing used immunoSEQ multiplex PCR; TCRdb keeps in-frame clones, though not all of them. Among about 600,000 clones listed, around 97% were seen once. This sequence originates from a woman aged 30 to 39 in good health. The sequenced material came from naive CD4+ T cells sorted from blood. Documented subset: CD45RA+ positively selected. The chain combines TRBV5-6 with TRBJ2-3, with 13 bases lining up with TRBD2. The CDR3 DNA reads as TGTGCCAGCAGCCCCCTTGGACTAGCGGGAGAAGCGAATACGCAGTATTTT. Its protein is CASSPLGLAGEANTQYF.